This T cell receptor (beta chain) is drawn from a study of blood T cell repertoires in COVID-19. Overall study context: Samples came from the United States, Italy and Spain, spanning acute and convalescent COVID-19. T cells, B-cell-depleted T cells, or PBMCs provided the cDNA or gDNA that served as material.

CDR3 size: 15 residues. Germline lookup yields CDR1 GTSNPN and CDR2 SVGIG (reference sequence). The V end lost 2 bases, the J end lost 1 base, and 14 bases lay between the germline ends. The method was immunoSEQ multiplex PCR; TCRdb's version includes in-frame clones alone and lacks a portion of them. The sample carries about 78,000 clones, approximately 86% recorded once. The rearrangement joins TRBV30 to TRBJ2-5; tentative D call: TRBD1 (6 bases). This clonotype originated in a man between 45 and 60 years old with active or convalescent COVID-19. Sequences were obtained from peripheral blood. Written as DNA, the CDR3 is TGTGCCTGGAGTTCACTGACAGGTTCCCAAGAGACCCAGTACTTC. Its protein is CAWSSLTGSQETQYF.